This TCR beta chain was found in a study of shared clonotypes between healthy human individuals. Profiling relied on immunoSEQ multiplex PCR, and the TCRdb table lists in-frame clones only, not all of them. The sample carries roughly 1,000,000 clones, around 82% recorded once. Germline CDR1 reads SGHRS; CDR2 reads YFSETQ. V shed 2 bases and J shed 8 bases, with 5 bases lying between them. This CDR3 has 11 residues. Material: memory CD4+ T cells from PBMCs. The subset: CD45RA-negative fraction. The chain recombines TRBV5-1 with TRBJ2-1, with D possibly matching TRBD1 (5 bases). The receptor was isolated from a man aged 18 to 30 in good health. Some clones in this sample may be carry-over from other donors' samples. For the CDR3, the DNA is TGCGCCAGCAGCTTACAGGATGAGCAGTTCTTC. Translating gives CASSLQDEQFF.